The following is a T cell receptor (beta chain) sequence with its context. Generated by immunoSEQ multiplex PCR, the TCRdb table keeps only in-frame clones and is missing some. This repertoire shows fewer than 250,000 clones, roughly 85% found once; its top ten account for 3.5% to 4%. Those enrolled, adults aged roughly 18 to 95 years, came from around 24 US areas. Cohort assignment relied on participant-reported clinical history. This CDR3 has 15 residues. With 6 bases clipped from V and 6 bases from J, the junction kept 8 bases outside the gene matches. The V gene's germline CDR1 is MNHEY and CDR2 SVGAGI. The sample is drawn from a study of blood T cell repertoires in COVID-19. Overall study: Material from acute and convalescent COVID-19 was sourced from the United States, Italy and Spain. In each case, the material was cDNA or gDNA derived from T cells, B-cell-depleted T cells, or PBMCs.

This clonotype was obtained from a woman aged 40 to 50 with acute COVID-19. The sample was PBMCs or T cells enriched from blood (not recorded which). The chain is built from TRBV6-5 and TRBJ2-1; 10 nucleotides agree with TRBD1. The DNA for the CDR3 is TGTGCCAGCAGCCTACGGACAGGGGGAATCAATGAGCAGTTCTTC. Translating gives CASSLRTGGINEQFF.